A selection of T cell receptor beta chains follows, all from one sample in a study of T cell repertoires and HLA-DP antigens. Data came from immunoSEQ multiplex PCR; TCRdb stores just in-frame clones and leaves some out. The sample records about 110,000 clones, 85% to 95% being singletons. No antigen has been assigned to these receptors. The sequenced material came from CD4+ T cells from PBMCs. The source is a woman aged 18-30 years in good health and CMV-seronegative. Each CDR3 is given with its conserved first and last residue. A D gene is named only where the DNA matches it firmly. Part of the rows lack a size; the others show once, few, many or a class for expanded clones.

V	size	J	D	DNA	CDR3
TRBV6-6	-	TRBJ2-7	-	TGTGCCAGCAGTTCCCCAGGGGGGGTCTACGAGCAGTACTTC	CASSSPGGVYEQYF
TRBV11-2	-	TRBJ2-3	TRBD2	TGTGCCAGCAGCTTAGACCTAGCGGCTAGGGGCACAGATACGCAGTATTTT	CASSLDLAARGTDTQYF
TRBV10-3	-	TRBJ2-6	TRBD1	TGTGCCATCAGTTCGACAGGGGCCGGGGCCAACGTCCTGACTTTC	CAISSTGAGANVLTF
TRBV18	-	TRBJ2-5	-	TGTGCCAGCTCACTTGAGGGGACCGAAGAGACCCAGTACTTC	CASSLEGTEETQYF
TRBV29-1	-	TRBJ1-2	-	TGCAGCGCCGGTCCGGGGGAAAGCTATGGCTACACCTTC	CSAGPGESYGYTF
TRBV6-1	-	TRBJ1-1	-	TGTGCCAGCAGTGAATATTGGCCCCGGGGGAACACTGAAGCTTTCTTT	CASSEYWPRGNTEAFF
TRBV5-1	few	TRBJ2-7	-	TGCGCCAGGGACAGAGACAAGCGTAGCGAGCAGTACTTC	CARDRDKRSEQYF
TRBV28	once	TRBJ1-3	TRBD1	TGTGCCAGCAGTTTATGGGGAGGGGGCGGAAACACCATATATTTT	CASSLWGGGGNTIYF
TRBV6-1	-	TRBJ1-1	-	TGTGCCAGCGCCAGGGTCGACACTGAAGCTTTCTTT	CASARVDTEAFF
TRBV10-1	-	TRBJ2-2	TRBD1	TGCGCCAGCAGTGAGTCATGGGACAGGGGGTCGAACACCGGGGAGCTGTTTTTT	CASSESWDRGSNTGELFF
TRBV30	many	TRBJ1-1	-	TGTGCCTGGAGTGTGTTGTACGGGGAGAGAACTGAAGCTTTCTTT	CAWSVLYGERTEAFF
TRBV19	-	TRBJ2-2	-	TGTGCCAGTAATAGCAGGATCGACACCGGGGAGCTGTTTTTT	CASNSRIDTGELFF
TRBV6-6	-	TRBJ1-5	-	TGTGCCAGCAGTTACGCATCGGCCCGGTCCCAGCATTTT	CASSYASARSQHF
TRBV18	-	TRBJ1-5	-	TGTGCCAGCTCACCACAACAGGGTCCCAATCAGCCCCAGCATTTT	CASSPQQGPNQPQHF
TRBV4-3	-	TRBJ1-2	-	TGCGCCAGCAGCCAGGGTGACTATGGCTACACCTTC	CASSQGDYGYTF
TRBV27	-	TRBJ2-5	-	TGTGCCAGCAGTCCCCGGGGGGCTGATGGGACCCAGTACTTC	CASSPRGADGTQYF
TRBV11-2	once	TRBJ1-1	TRBD1	TGTGCCAGCAGAGTAAACAGGGGGCAAGTTAATGAAGCTTTCTTT	CASRVNRGQVNEAFF
TRBV28	once	TRBJ2-7	-	TGTGCCAGCAGTTTAGGGGGAAGTGCCTCCTACGAGCAGTACTTC	CASSLGGSASYEQYF
TRBV7-2	-	TRBJ1-3	TRBD1	TGTGCCAGCAGCAACGGACAGGATCCAGGAAACACCATATATTTT	CASSNGQDPGNTIYF
TRBV11-3	-	TRBJ2-7	-	TGTGCCAGCAGCTTAGATCGGTCAGGACGGCAGTACTTC	CASSLDRSGRQYF
TRBV4-1	-	TRBJ2-5	TRBD2	TGCGCCAGCAGCCAAGATTTTGGACTAGCGGGGCAGACCCAGTACTTC	CASSQDFGLAGQTQYF
TRBV7-9	-	TRBJ2-2	-	TGTGCCAGCAGCTCTCAGGGCCCCGGGGAGCTGTTTTTT	CASSSQGPGELFF
TRBV10-2	-	TRBJ2-2	TRBD2	TGCGCCAGCAGTAAGACCGGGACTAGCGGGAGTTTAAAGGACACCGGGGAGCTGTTTTTT	CASSKTGTSGSLKDTGELFF
TRBV10-3	once	TRBJ2-3	TRBD2	TGTGCCATCAGCCCGGGGGGAACCACAGATACGCAGTATTTT	CAISPGGTTDTQYF
TRBV5-1	-	TRBJ2-3	TRBD2	TGCGCCAGCTCCCGGGGAGGGCTAAGCACAGATACGCAGTATTTT	CASSRGGLSTDTQYF
TRBV6-5	-	TRBJ1-1	-	TGTGCCAGCAGTTACTCGGAAAGGGTGGGGACTGAAGCTTTCTTT	CASSYSERVGTEAFF
TRBV6-6	once	TRBJ1-5	-	TGTGCCAGCAGTTATCGGGCCAGGGGCAATCAGCCCCAGCATTTT	CASSYRARGNQPQHF
TRBV5-6	-	TRBJ2-2	TRBD1	TGTGCCAGCAGGAGACAGGGGACATACACCGGGGAGCTGTTTTTT	CASRRQGTYTGELFF
TRBV11-2	-	TRBJ2-5	TRBD2	TGTGCCAGCAGCTTAGCGACTAGCGGGGGTAAAGAGACCCAGTACTTC	CASSLATSGGKETQYF
TRBV20-1	-	TRBJ2-5	-	TGCAGTGCTCGTCTACGAGAGACCCAGTACTTC	CSARLRETQYF
TRBV6-5	-	TRBJ1-2	TRBD1	TGTGCCAGCAGGCGGGACAGCGAGGAGTCTGGCTACACCTTC	CASRRDSEESGYTF
TRBV7-2	-	TRBJ1-2	TRBD1	TGTGCCAGCAGCTTGGGATCGGGACAGTATGGCTACACCTTC	CASSLGSGQYGYTF
TRBV15	-	TRBJ2-5	TRBD1	TGTGCCACCAGCACTTCAGGGGGACAAGAGACCCAGTACTTC	CATSTSGGQETQYF
TRBV5-1	-	TRBJ1-1	-	TGCGCCAGCAGCTTGGCCATAGCGAACACTGAAGCTTTCTTT	CASSLAIANTEAFF
TRBV18	-	TRBJ2-2	TRBD2	TGTGCCAGCTCACCAAACCCAGCGGGGAGCGGGGAGCTGTTTTTT	CASSPNPAGSGELFF
TRBV5-1	-	TRBJ2-6	-	TGCGCCAGCGCTATCGGGGGCTCTGGGGCCAACGTCCTGACTTTC	CASAIGGSGANVLTF
TRBV18	-	TRBJ1-4	TRBD1	TGTGCCAGCTCGCTGGGACAGGGGGAAGGTGGAAAACTGTTTTTT	CASSLGQGEGGKLFF
TRBV5-5	-	TRBJ1-5	-	TGTGCCAGCAGCTTGGGGGGGCCTAGCAATCAGCCCCAGCATTTT	CASSLGGPSNQPQHF
TRBV18	-	TRBJ1-2	-	TGTGCCAGCTCAGTAAGCAGGAACTATGGCTACACCTTC	CASSVSRNYGYTF
TRBV30	once	TRBJ2-7	TRBD2	TGTGCCTGGTCTTGGGGGGGACTAGCGGGAGCTGTCGGCTACGAGCAGTACTTC	CAWSWGGLAGAVGYEQYF
TRBV5-8	-	TRBJ1-5	-	TGTGCCAGCAGCCCCACAGGGAATCATCAGCCCCAGCATTTT	CASSPTGNHQPQHF
TRBV28	-	TRBJ1-3	-	TGTGCCAGCATGACGGCAGGGGAGGGAAGCTCTGGAAACACCATATATTTT	CASMTAGEGSSGNTIYF
TRBV27	-	TRBJ2-1	TRBD2	TGTGCCAGCAGTCCCGGACTAGGCCATGAGCAGTTCTTC	CASSPGLGHEQFF
TRBV9	-	TRBJ2-1	-	TGTGCCAGCAGCCCAAGGGGGGGGCTCGGGAATGAGCAGTTCTTC	CASSPRGGLGNEQFF
TRBV7-9	-	TRBJ2-6	-	TGTGCCAGCAGCTTATCCCCAGACGGGGCCAACGTCCTGACTTTC	CASSLSPDGANVLTF
TRBV5-6	-	TRBJ1-5	TRBD1	TGTGCCAGCGAGGACAGGGCGGGCAATCAGCCCCAGCATTTT	CASEDRAGNQPQHF
TRBV5-6	-	TRBJ1-1	-	TGTGCCAGCAGGCCGGACGGCCAAGGGAATGAAGCTTTCTTT	CASRPDGQGNEAFF
TRBV5-1	once	TRBJ2-5	-	TGCGCCAGCAGCTTGGTGGGACATTCGGCCGAGACCCAGTACTTC	CASSLVGHSAETQYF
TRBV5-1	-	TRBJ2-4	-	TGCGCCAGCAGCTTGGGCCCTAGCCTCAGCAAAAACATTCAGTACTTC	CASSLGPSLSKNIQYF
TRBV19	once	TRBJ2-3	TRBD2	TGTGCCAGTAGTATAAGCGGGGGCACAGATACGCAGTATTTT	CASSISGGTDTQYF
TRBV2	-	TRBJ2-5	TRBD2	TGTGCCAGCAGCCGACTAGCGGGAGCCCAAGAGACCCAGTACTTC	CASSRLAGAQETQYF
TRBV7-2	-	TRBJ2-1	TRBD2	TGTGCCAGCAGCTTCGCTGTCGCGGGGGGTGCCCATGAGCAGTTCTTC	CASSFAVAGGAHEQFF
TRBV6-6	-	TRBJ2-1	TRBD1	TGTGCCAGCAGTTACGGGGACAGGTACAATGAGCAGTTCTTC	CASSYGDRYNEQFF
TRBV11-2	-	TRBJ2-5	-	TGTGCCAGCAGCTTAGAGGGCAGGGGCCCACAAGAGACCCAGTACTTC	CASSLEGRGPQETQYF
TRBV19	-	TRBJ1-5	-	TGTGCCAGTAGTATATCGGTTGGTAGCAATCAGCCCCAGCATTTT	CASSISVGSNQPQHF